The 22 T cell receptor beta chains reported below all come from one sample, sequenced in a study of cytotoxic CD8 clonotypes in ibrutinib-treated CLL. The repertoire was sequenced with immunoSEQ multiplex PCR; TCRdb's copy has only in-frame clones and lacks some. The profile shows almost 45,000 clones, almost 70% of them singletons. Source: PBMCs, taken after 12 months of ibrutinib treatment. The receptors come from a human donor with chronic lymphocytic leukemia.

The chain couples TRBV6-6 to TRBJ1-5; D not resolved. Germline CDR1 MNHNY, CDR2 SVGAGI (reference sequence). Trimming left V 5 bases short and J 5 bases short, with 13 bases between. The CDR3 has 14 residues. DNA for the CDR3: TGTGCCAGCAGTGTAATGACACGTGATCAGCCCCAGCATTTT. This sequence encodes CASSVMTRDQPQHF.

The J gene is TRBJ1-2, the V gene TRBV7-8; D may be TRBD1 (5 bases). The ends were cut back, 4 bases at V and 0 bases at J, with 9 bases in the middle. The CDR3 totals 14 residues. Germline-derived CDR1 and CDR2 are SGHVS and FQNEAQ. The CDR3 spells CASSSSGTNYGYTF. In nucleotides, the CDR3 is TGTGCCAGCAGCTCCTCAGGGACTAACTATGGCTACACCTTC. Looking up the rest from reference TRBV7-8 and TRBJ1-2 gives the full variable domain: GAGVSQSPRYKVAKRGQDVALRCDPISGHVSLFWYQQALGQGPEFLTYFQNEAQLDKSGLPSDRFFAERPEGSVSTLKIQRTQQEDSAVYLCASSSSGTNYGYTFGSGTRLTVV.

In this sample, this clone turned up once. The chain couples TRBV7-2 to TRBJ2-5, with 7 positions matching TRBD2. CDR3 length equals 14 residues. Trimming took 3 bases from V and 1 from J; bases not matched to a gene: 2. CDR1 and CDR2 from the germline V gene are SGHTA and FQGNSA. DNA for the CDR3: TGTGCCAGCAGCTTGACTAGCAGCCAAGAGACCCAGTACTTC. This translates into CASSLTSSQETQYF.

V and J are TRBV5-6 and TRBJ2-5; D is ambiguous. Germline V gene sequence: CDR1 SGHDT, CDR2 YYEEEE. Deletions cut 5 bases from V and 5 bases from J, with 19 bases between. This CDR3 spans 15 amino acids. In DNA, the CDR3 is TGTGCCAGCAGTTATGAGGATGGAGCTTGGGAGACCCAGTACTTC. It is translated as CASSYEDGAWETQYF.

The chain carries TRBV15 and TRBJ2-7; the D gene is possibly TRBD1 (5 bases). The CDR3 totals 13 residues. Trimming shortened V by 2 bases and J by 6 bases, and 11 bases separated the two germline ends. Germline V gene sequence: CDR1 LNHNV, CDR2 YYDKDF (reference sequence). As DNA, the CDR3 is TGTGCCACCAGCAGAAAAGGGGTTGGCGAGCAGTACTTC. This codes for CATSRKGVGEQYF.

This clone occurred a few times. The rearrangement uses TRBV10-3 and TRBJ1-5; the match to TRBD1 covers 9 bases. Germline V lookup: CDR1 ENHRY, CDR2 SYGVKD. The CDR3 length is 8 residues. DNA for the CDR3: TGTACAGGGGGCCCCCAGCATTTT. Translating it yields CTGGPQHF.

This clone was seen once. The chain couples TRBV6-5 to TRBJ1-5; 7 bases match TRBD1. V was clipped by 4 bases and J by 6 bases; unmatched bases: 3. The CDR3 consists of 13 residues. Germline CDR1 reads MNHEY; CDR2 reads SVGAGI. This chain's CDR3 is CASSLDRTQPQHF. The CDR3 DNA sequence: TGTGCCAGCAGTTTGGACAGGACTCAGCCCCAGCATTTT.

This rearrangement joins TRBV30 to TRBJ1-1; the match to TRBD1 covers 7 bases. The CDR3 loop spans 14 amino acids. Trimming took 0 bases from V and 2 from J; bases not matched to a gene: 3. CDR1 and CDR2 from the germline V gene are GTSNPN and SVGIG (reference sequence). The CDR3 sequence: CAWSVKGANTEAFF. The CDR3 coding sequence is TGTGCCTGGAGTGTTAAGGGGGCTAACACTGAAGCTTTCTTT.

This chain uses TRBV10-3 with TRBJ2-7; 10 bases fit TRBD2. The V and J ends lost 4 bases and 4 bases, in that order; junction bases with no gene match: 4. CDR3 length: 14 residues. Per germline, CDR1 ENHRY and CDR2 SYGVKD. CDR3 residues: CAISGLAGEYEQYF. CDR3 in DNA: TGTGCCATCAGTGGCCTAGCGGGAGAATACGAGCAGTACTTC.

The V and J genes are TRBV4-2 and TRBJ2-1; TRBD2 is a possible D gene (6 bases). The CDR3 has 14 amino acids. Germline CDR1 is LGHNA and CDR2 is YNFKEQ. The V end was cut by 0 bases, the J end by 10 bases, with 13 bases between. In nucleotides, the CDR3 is TGTGCCAGCAGCCAAGATAGGGACTCGGAAGAGCAGTTCTTC. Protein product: CASSQDRDSEEQFF.

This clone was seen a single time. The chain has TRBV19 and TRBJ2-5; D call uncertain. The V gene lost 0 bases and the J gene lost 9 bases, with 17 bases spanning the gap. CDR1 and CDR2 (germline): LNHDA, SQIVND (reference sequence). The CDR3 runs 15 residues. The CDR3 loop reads CASSIDLGSSQAQYF. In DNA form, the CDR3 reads TGTGCCAGTAGTATAGATCTCGGTAGTTCTCAGGCCCAGTACTTC.

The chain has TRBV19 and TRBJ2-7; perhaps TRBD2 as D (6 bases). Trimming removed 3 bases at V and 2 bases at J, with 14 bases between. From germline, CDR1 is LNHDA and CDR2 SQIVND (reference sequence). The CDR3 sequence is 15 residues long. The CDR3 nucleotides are TGTGCCAGTAGTATTGGTAGCGGACGACCCTACGAGCAGTACTTC. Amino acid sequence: CASSIGSGRPYEQYF.

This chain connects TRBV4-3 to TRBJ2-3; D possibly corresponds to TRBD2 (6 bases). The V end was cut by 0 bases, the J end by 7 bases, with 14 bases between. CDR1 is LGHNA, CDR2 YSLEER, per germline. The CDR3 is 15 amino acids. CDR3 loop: CASSQDWDSSYTQYF. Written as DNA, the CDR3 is TGCGCCAGCAGCCAAGATTGGGACTCTTCTTATACGCAGTATTTT.

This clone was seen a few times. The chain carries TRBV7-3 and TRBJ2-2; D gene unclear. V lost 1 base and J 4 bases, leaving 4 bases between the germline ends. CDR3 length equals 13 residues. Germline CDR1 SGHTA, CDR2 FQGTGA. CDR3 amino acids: CASSLSATGELFF. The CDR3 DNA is TGTGCCAGCAGCTTAAGCGCCACCGGGGAGCTGTTTTTT.

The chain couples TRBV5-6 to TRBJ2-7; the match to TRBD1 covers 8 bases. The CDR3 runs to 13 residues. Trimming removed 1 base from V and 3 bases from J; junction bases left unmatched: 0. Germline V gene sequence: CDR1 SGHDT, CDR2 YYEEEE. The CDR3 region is CASSLTGGYEQYF. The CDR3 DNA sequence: TGTGCCAGCAGCTTGACAGGGGGCTACGAGCAGTACTTC.

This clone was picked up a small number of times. CDR3 DNA: TGTGCCAGCACCCCTGGGGTAGCGGGACCCTACAATGAGCAGTTCTTC. This gives the protein CASTPGVAGPYNEQFF. The chain combines TRBV7-2 with TRBJ2-1; 8 bases are shared with TRBD2. Germline V lookup: CDR1 SGHTA, CDR2 FQGNSA. The trim removed 7 bases at V and 2 bases at J, leaving 10 bases unmatched. The CDR3 covers 16 residues.

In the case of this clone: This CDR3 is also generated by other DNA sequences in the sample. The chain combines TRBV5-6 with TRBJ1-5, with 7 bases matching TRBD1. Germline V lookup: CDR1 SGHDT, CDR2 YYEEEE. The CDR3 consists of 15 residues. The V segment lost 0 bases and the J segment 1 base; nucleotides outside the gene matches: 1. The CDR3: CASSLDRGSNQPQHF. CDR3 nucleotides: TGTGCCAGCAGCTTGGACAGGGGAAGCAATCAGCCCCAGCATTTT.

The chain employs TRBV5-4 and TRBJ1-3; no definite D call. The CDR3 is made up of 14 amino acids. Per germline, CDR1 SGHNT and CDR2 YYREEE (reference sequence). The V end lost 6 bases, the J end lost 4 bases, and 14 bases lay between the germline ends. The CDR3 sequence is CASTQRSGGNTIYF. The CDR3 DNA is TGTGCCAGCACCCAGAGGAGTGGAGGAAACACCATATATTTT.

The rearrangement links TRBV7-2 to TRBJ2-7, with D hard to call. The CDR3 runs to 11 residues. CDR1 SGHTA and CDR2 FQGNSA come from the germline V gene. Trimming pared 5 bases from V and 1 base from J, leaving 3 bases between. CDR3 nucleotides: TGTGCCAGCAGCCCGTCCTACGAGCAGTACTTC. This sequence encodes CASSPSYEQYF.

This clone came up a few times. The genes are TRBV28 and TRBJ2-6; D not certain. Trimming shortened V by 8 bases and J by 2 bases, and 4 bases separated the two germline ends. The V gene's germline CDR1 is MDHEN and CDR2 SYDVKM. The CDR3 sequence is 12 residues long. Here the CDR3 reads CASRAGANVLTF. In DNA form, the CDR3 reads TGTGCCAGCCGTGCTGGGGCCAACGTCCTGACTTTC. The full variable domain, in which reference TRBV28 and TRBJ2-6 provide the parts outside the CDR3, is DVKVTQSSRYLVKRTGEKVFLECVQDMDHENMFWYRQDPGLGLRLIYFSYDVKMKEKGDIPEGYSVSREKKERFSLILESASTNQTSMYLCASRAGANVLTFGAGSRLTVL.

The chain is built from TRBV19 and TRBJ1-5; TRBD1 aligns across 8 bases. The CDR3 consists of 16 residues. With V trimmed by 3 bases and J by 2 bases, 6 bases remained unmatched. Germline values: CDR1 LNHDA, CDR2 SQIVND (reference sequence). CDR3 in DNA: TGTGCCAGTAGTATTGGACAGGGTGGCGGCAATCAGCCCCAGCATTTT. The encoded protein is CASSIGQGGGNQPQHF.

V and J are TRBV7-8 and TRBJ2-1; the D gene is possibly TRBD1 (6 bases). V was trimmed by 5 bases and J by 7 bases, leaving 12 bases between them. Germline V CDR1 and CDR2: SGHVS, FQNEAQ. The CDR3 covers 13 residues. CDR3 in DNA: TGTGCCAGCAGCCGCGACAGGATAAATGAGCAGTTCTTC. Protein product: CASSRDRINEQFF.